The rows below give T cell receptor beta chains drawn from one sample of a study of blood T cell repertoires in COVID-19. The repertoire was sequenced with immunoSEQ multiplex PCR; TCRdb's copy has only in-frame clones and lacks some. This sample has more than 450,000 clones, with around 87% found just once. Sequenced sample: PBMCs or T cells enriched from blood (not recorded which). Receptors were obtained from a woman under 30 who had recovered from COVID-19. Both conserved end residues are part of each CDR3. D genes are given only for firm matches. Not all rows give a size; the values are once, few, many and, for expanded clones, a class.

>TRBJ1-2|NA|TRBV6-1|15|NA
TGTGCCAGCAGTGAAATGGGGGGGTACAACTATGGCTACACCTTC
CASSEMGGYNYGYTF
>TRBJ1-3|NA|TRBV9|15|TRBD1
TGTGCCAGCAGCGTCGGACAGGGTTCTGGAAACACCATATATTTT
CASSVGQGSGNTIYF
>TRBJ1-2|NA|TRBV5-6|16|NA
TGTGCCAGCAGCACCGGACAGCCTCCGGTTTGGTATGGCTACACCTTC
CASSTGQPPVWYGYTF
>TRBJ2-3|NA|TRBV10-1|15|TRBD2
TGCGCCAGCAGTGATCGGGGGGGGGTCACAGATACGCAGTATTTT
CASSDRGGVTDTQYF
>TRBJ1-6|NA|TRBV2|13|NA
TGTGCCAGCAGGCTGGCCGTAAATTCACCCCTCCACTTT
CASRLAVNSPLHF
>TRBJ1-5|NA|TRBV2|16|TRBD1
TGTGCCAGCAGTGCCATACAGGGGGAGAGCAATCAGCCCCAGCATTTT
CASSAIQGESNQPQHF
>TRBJ1-1|NA|TRBV30|11|NA
TGTGCCTGGGGCCCGGGGACTGAAGCTTTCTTT
CAWGPGTEAFF
>TRBJ2-7|few|TRBV19|13|NA
TGTGCCAGTAGTCCGGCAGGGTCCTACGAGCAGTACTTC
CASSPAGSYEQYF
>TRBJ2-5|NA|TRBV5-1|12|NA
TGCGCCAGCAGGGCGGTTCGAGAGACCCAGTACTTC
CASRAVRETQYF
>TRBJ2-7|NA|TRBV11-2|13|NA
TGTGCCAGCAGCTTAGTATCCTCCTACGAGCAGTACTTC
CASSLVSSYEQYF
>TRBJ2-7|NA|TRBV5-4|16|TRBD2
TGTGCCAGCGCCCGCAGGGGACTAGCACCGACCTACGAGCAGTACTTC
CASARRGLAPTYEQYF
>TRBJ2-1|NA|TRBV7-9|13|NA
TGTGCCAGCAGCTTTGCGGGTGGCGATGAGCAGTTCTTC
CASSFAGGDEQFF
>TRBJ1-2|NA|TRBV5-4|15|TRBD1
TGTGCCAGCAGCTTAAATCGACAGGGACCCTATGGCTACACCTTC
CASSLNRQGPYGYTF
>TRBJ1-4|once|TRBV19|14|NA
TGTGCCAGTTCGGGGGGGAGAGCACACGAAAAACTGTTTTTT
CASSGGRAHEKLFF
>TRBJ2-7|NA|TRBV19|13|TRBD1
TGTGCCAGTAGTGTCCGACAGGGGTACGAGCAGTACTTC
CASSVRQGYEQYF
>TRBJ1-2|NA|TRBV19|12|NA
TGTGCCAGTAGTATGACAACTTATGGCTACACCTTC
CASSMTTYGYTF
>TRBJ2-7|NA|TRBV14|16|TRBD1
TGTGCCAGCAGCCAAGAGGGACGCCTCAGGGGGTACGAGCAGTACTTC
CASSQEGRLRGYEQYF
>TRBJ2-3|NA|TRBV24-1|16|TRBD2
TGTGCCACCAGTGAGGGCGGGAGGGGTAGCACAGATACGCAGTATTTT
CATSEGGRGSTDTQYF
>TRBJ1-5|NA|TRBV19|15|NA
TGTGCCAGTAGTATTGCTGCGCGTCGGGATCAGCCCCAGCATTTT
CASSIAARRDQPQHF
>TRBJ2-5|few|TRBV2|13|NA
TGTGCCAGCATCTCCGGGGGTCAAGAGACCCAGTACTTC
CASISGGQETQYF
>TRBJ2-5|NA|TRBV6-4|10|NA
TGTGCCAGCCCCCGTGAGACCCAGTACTTC
CASPRETQYF
>TRBJ2-4|NA|TRBV27|15|NA
TGTGCCAGCAGTTTAGGAGGGGGCGCAAAAAACATTCAGTACTTC
CASSLGGGAKNIQYF
>TRBJ1-5|once|TRBV7-8|21|TRBD1
TGTGCCAGCAGCTTACGGGGGAAGACAGGGGACCCCTGGCAGGGCAATCAGCCCCAGCATTTT
CASSLRGKTGDPWQGNQPQHF
>TRBJ2-1|NA|TRBV3-1/TRBV3-2|15|TRBD1
TGTGCCAGCAGCCATGGGACAGGGAATAGGAATGAGCAGTTCTTC
CASSHGTGNRNEQFF
>TRBJ2-5|NA|TRBV5-1|13|NA
TGCGCCAGCAGGAGCAGGGGCGCAGAGACCCAGTACTTC
CASRSRGAETQYF
>TRBJ2-1|NA|TRBV7-7|15|TRBD2
TGTGCCAGCAGCCCCCACCTGGGGGGGAACAATGAGCAGTTCTTC
CASSPHLGGNNEQFF
>TRBJ1-2|NA|TRBV2|14|TRBD1
TGTGCCAGCAGTGTCGGACAGGGACTTAATGGCTACACCTTC
CASSVGQGLNGYTF
>TRBJ1-1|NA|TRBV5-1|13|NA
TGCGCCAGCAGCTTGAGGAGGAACACTGAAGCTTTCTTT
CASSLRRNTEAFF
>TRBJ1-3|NA|TRBV30|15|NA
TGTGCCTGGAGTGCTGTAGGGGGCTCTGGAAACACCATATATTTT
CAWSAVGGSGNTIYF
>TRBJ1-5|few|TRBV19|14|NA
TGTGCCAGTAGTATGTCAGGGGGCAATCAGCCCCAGCATTTT
CASSMSGGNQPQHF
>TRBJ2-5|few|TRBV3-1/TRBV3-2|15|NA
TGTGCCAGCAGCCAAGTGGTTCAGGGGGGAGAGACCCAGTACTTC
CASSQVVQGGETQYF
>TRBJ1-1|NA|TRBV12-5|16|TRBD1
TGTGCTAGTGGCTCGCCCAGGGGGATCATGAACACTGAAGCTTTCTTT
CASGSPRGIMNTEAFF
>TRBJ2-3|once|TRBV18|15|NA
TGTGCCAGCTCACCAAGCACTCCCGGGGAAGATACGCAGTATTTT
CASSPSTPGEDTQYF
>TRBJ2-2|NA|TRBV6-5|14|NA
TGTGCCAGCCACTCAGACATTTACACCGGGGAGCTGTTTTTT
CASHSDIYTGELFF
>TRBJ1-6|NA|TRBV12-5|14|TRBD1
TGTGCTAGTGGTTTGGTACAGGGGAATTCACCCCTCCACTTT
CASGLVQGNSPLHF
>TRBJ1-2|once|TRBV5-5|13|NA
TGTGCCAGCAGCTTGAAGGGGATAGGGGGCTACACCTTC
CASSLKGIGGYTF
>TRBJ1-4|NA|TRBV18|14|NA
TGTGCCAGCTCACTGGGGCAGGACAATGAAAAACTGTTTTTT
CASSLGQDNEKLFF